This TCR beta chain comes out of a study of post-analysis software for immune sequencing data. As to this clonotype: Its antigen is not known. At one end the junction does not follow the germline gene, possibly because of a read error.

Researchers reported that TCR beta cDNA libraries carried unique molecular identifiers. When 1 to 10 million T cells were used, they gave some 520,000 cDNA molecules. TCRdb used MiXCR to reprocess the PCR reads, holding one entry per CDR3 protein. The sample carries around 150,000 distinct CDR3 sequences, 30% to 45% recorded once. Study findings and constraints: Among multiple sclerosis patients, normalized Chao1 diversity was significantly below that of controls. Compared with controls, patients had more of roughly five TRBV segments, including TRBV5-6, TRBV5-1 and TRBV20-1. The authors found that F measure strongly co-clustered same-batch samples.

CDR1 and CDR2 from the germline V gene are SGHTA and FQGNSA. The CDR3 consists of 16 residues. The chain is built from TRBV7-2 and TRBJ2-1, with 9 bases fitting TRBD2. The material sequenced was blood, taken after autologous hematopoietic stem cell transplantation. The TCR comes from a girl between 5 and 17 years old with multiple sclerosis. CDR3 nucleotides: TGTGCCGGCAGCTTAGGCCCTAGCGGGAATGGAAATGAGCAGTTCTTC. It codes for CAGSLGPSGNGNEQFF. The whole variable domain, filled in from reference TRBV7-2 and TRBJ2-1, reads GAGVSQSPSNKVTEKGKDVELRCDPISGHTALYWYRQSLGQGLEFLIYFQGNSAPDKSGLPSDRFSAERTGGSVSTLTIQRTQQEDSAVYLCAGSLGPSGNGNEQFFGPGTRLTVL.